The clone carrying this T cell receptor beta chain was picked up a small number of times. At one end the junction does not follow the germline gene, possibly because of a read error. The data derive from a study of blood T cells in healthy people across ages. The CDR3 extends over 17 amino acids. Looked up from germline, CDR1 is LGHNA and CDR2 is YSLEER. Primers used in a second PCR of about 7 to 12 cycles were a sample-barcoded 5' primer and a J-beta primer mix. TCRdb called the 5' RACE reads again in MiXCR, with one record for every CDR3 protein. This sample has fewer than 900,000 distinct CDR3 sequences, with roughly 45% found just once.

The chain employs TRBV4-3 and TRBJ2-1; tentatively, D is TRBD1 (6 bases). The source material was blood. The receptor was derived from a woman aged 60-75 years in good health. In DNA form, the CDR3 reads TGCGCCAGCAGCCTCCTATCGGGCGGACAGCCCTACAATGAGCGGTTCTTC. Translated, it gives CASSLLSGGQPYNERFF.